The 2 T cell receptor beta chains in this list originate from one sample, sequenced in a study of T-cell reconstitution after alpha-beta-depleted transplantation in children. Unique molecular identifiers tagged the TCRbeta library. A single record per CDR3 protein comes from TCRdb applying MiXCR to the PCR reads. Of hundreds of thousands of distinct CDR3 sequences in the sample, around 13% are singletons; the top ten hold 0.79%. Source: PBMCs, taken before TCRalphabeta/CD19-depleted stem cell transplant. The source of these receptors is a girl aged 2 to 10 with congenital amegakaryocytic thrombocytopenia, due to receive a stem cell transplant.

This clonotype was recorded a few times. CDR3 sequence (DNA): TGTGCCAGCACCCTAAGACAGGGAATCTCCTACGAGCAGTACTTC. Protein product: CASTLRQGISYEQYF. The gene calls are TRBV6-1 and TRBJ2-7, with 7 nucleotides matching TRBD1. V lost 7 bases to trimming and J lost 0 bases; unmatched junction nucleotides: 9. Germline V gene lookup returns CDR1 MNHNS and CDR2 SASEGT. The CDR3 has 15 residues.

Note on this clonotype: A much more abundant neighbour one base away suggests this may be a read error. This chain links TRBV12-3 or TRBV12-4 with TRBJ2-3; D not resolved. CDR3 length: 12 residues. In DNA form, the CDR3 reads TGTGCCAGCAGTTGGGATACAGATACGCCGTATTTT. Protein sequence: CASSWDTDTPYF.